This T cell receptor (beta chain) was recovered during a study of T cell responses to AZD1222 COVID-19 vaccine. Findings and limits, study-wide: Baseline seropositives among AZD1222 recipients totaled only 5 to 7. Compared with day 0, the breadth and depth of the Spike-specific TCR repertoire rose significantly after two doses of AZD1222. Among spike-specific TCRs, nearly half reportedly target unmutated variant regions.

This clone was counted only a few times. Antigen: not known. TCRdb's copy holds only in-frame clones and misses some; the assay was immunoSEQ multiplex PCR. The sample has over 85,000 clones; roughly four fifths are singletons. This CDR3 has 12 residues. Trimming took 5 bases from V and 7 from J, leaving 11 bases between them. In germline, CDR1 is SGHTA, CDR2 FQGTGA. V usage is TRBV7-3 and J usage is TRBJ1-2, with D perhaps matching TRBD1 (5 bases). The TCR comes from an adult in good health. The input for sequencing was peripheral blood, taken on day 0 of AZD1222 vaccination. CDR3 coding DNA: TGTGCCAGCAGCCGGGGGTCTGGTGGCTACACCTTC. Protein: CASSRGSGGYTF.